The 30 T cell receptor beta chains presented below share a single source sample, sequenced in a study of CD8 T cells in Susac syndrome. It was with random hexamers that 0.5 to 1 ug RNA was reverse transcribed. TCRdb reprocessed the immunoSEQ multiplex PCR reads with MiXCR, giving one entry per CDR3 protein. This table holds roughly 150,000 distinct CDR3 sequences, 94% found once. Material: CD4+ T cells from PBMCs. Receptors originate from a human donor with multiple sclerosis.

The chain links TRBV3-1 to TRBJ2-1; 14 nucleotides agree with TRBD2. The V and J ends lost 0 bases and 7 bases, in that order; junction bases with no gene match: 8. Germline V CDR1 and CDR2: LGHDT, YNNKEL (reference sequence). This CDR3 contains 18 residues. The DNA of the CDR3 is TGTGCCAGCAGCCAAGATAGGGTCGGGACTAGCGGGAGTAATGAGCAGTTCTTC. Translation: CASSQDRVGTSGSNEQFF.

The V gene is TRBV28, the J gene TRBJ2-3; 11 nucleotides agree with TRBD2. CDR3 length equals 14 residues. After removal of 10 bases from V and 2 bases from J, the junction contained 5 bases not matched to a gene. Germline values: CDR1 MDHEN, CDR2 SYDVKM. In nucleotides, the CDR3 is TGTGCCACCTGGACTAGCGGGTCCACAGATACGCAGTATTTT. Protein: CATWTSGSTDTQYF.

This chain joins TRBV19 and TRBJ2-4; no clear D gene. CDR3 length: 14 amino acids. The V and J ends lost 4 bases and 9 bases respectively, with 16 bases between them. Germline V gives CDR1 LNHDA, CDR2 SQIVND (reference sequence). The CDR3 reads CASSSVAPLPIQYF. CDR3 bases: TGTGCCAGTAGTAGTGTTGCCCCCCTGCCCATTCAGTACTTC. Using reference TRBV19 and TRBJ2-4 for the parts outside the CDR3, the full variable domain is DGGITQSPKYLFRKEGQNVTLSCEQNLNHDAMYWYRQDPGQGLRLIYYSQIVNDFQKGDIAEGYSVSREKKESFPLTVTSAQKNPTAFYLCASSSVAPLPIQYFGAGTRLSVL.

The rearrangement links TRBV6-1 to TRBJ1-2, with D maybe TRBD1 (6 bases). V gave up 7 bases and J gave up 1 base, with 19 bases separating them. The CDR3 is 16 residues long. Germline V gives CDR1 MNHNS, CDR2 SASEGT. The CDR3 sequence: CASKEIDRSSNYGYTF. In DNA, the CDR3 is TGTGCCAGCAAAGAAATCGACAGGAGCAGTAACTATGGCTACACCTTC.

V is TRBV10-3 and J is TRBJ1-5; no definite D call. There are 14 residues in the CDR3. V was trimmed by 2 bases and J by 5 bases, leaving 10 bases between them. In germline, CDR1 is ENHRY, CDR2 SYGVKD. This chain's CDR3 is CAISEDREYQPQHF. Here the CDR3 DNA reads TGTGCCATCAGTGAGGATAGGGAGTATCAGCCCCAGCATTTT.

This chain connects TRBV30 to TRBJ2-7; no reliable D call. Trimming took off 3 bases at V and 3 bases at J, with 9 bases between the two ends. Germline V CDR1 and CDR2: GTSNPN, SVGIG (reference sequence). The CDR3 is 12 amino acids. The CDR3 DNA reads TGTGCCTGGAGCGGTGGCCACTACGAGCAGTACTTC. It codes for CAWSGGHYEQYF.

The CDR3 nucleotides are TGTGCCAGCAAGCAGGGGGCGGATGGTGAAGCTTTCTTT. This sequence encodes CASKQGADGEAFF. The V and J genes are TRBV27 and TRBJ1-1; 8 nucleotides agree with TRBD1. Trimming removed 7 bases from V and 7 bases from J; junction bases left unmatched: 8. The CDR3 loop spans 13 amino acids. In germline, CDR1 is MNHEY, CDR2 SMNVEV (reference sequence).

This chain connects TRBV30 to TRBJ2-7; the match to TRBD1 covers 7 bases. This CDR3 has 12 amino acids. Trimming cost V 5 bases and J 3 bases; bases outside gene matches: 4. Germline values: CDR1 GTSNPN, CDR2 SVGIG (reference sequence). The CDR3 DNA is TGTGCCTGGTTGACAGGGAGCTACGAGCAGTACTTC. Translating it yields CAWLTGSYEQYF.

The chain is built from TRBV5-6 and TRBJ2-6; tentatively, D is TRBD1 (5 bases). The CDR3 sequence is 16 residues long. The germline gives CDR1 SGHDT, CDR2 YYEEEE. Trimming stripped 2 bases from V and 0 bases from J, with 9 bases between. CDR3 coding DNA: TGTGCCAGCAGCTTTCGACAGAGCTCTGGGGCCAACGTCCTGACTTTC. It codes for CASSFRQSSGANVLTF.

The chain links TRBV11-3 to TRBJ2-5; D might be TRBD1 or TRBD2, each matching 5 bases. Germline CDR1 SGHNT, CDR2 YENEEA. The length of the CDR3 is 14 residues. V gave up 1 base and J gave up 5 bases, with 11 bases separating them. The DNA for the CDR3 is TGTGCCAGCAGCTTAGGAGGGGCGCCGGAGACCCAGTACTTC. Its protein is CASSLGGAPETQYF.

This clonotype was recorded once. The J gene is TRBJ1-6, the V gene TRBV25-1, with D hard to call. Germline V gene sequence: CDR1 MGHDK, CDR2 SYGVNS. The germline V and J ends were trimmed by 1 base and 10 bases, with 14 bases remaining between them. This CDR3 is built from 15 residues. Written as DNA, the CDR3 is TGTGCCAGCAGTGAATGGGCCAGCTGGGAGTCACCCCTCCACTTT. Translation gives CASSEWASWESPLHF. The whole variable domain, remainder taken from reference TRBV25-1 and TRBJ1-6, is EADIYQTPRYLVIGTGKKITLECSQTMGHDKMYWYQQDPGMELHLIHYSYGVNSTEKGDLSSESTVSRIRTEHFPLTLESARPSHTSQYLCASSEWASWESPLHFGNGTRLTVT.

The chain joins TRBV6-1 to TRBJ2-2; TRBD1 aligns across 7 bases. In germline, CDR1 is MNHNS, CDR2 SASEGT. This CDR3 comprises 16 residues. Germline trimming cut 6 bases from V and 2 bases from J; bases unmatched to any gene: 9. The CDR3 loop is CASSFKGQPNTGELFF. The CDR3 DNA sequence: TGTGCCAGCAGCTTTAAGGGACAGCCAAACACCGGGGAGCTGTTTTTT.

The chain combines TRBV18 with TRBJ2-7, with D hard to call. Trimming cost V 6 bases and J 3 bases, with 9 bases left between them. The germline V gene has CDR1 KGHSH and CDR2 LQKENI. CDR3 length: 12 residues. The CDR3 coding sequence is TGTGCCAGCTCGCCGGATCTCTACGAGCAGTACTTC. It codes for CASSPDLYEQYF.

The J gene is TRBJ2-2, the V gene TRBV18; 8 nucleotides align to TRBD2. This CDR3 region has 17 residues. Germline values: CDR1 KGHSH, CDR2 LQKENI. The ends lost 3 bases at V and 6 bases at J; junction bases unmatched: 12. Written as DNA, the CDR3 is TGTGCCAGCTCACCCCGACGCGTATCGGGAGGGCCCGGGGAGCTGTTTTTT. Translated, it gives CASSPRRVSGGPGELFF.

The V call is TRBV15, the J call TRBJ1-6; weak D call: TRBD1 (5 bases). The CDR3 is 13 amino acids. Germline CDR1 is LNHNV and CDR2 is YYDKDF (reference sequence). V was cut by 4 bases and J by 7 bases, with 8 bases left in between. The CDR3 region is CATSKTDNSPLHF. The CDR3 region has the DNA TGTGCCACCAGCAAGACAGACAATTCACCCCTCCACTTT.

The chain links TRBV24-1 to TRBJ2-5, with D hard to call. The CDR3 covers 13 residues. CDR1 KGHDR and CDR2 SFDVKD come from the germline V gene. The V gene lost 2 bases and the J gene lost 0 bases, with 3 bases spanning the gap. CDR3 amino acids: CATSDSYQETQYF. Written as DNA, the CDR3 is TGTGCCACCAGTGATTCGTACCAAGAGACCCAGTACTTC.

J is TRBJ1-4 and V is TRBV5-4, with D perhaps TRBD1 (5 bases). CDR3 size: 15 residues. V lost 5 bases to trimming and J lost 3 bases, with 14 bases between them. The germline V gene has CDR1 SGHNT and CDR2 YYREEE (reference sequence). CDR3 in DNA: TGTGCCAGCAGTCGGGACGGAGGAGCTAATGAAAAACTGTTTTTT. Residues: CASSRDGGANEKLFF.

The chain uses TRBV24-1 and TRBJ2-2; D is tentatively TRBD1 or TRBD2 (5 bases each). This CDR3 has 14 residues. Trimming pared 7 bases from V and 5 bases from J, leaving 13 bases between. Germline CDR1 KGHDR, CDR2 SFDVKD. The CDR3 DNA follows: TGTGCCACCAGCCGATCAGGGAGTACCGGGGAGCTGTTTTTT. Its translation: CATSRSGSTGELFF.

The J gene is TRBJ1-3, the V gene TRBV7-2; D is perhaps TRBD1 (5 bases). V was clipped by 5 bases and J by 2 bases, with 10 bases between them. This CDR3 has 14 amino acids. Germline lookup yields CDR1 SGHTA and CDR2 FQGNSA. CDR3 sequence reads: CASSPDSAGNTIYF. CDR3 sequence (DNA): TGTGCCAGCAGCCCCGACAGTGCTGGAAACACCATATATTTT.

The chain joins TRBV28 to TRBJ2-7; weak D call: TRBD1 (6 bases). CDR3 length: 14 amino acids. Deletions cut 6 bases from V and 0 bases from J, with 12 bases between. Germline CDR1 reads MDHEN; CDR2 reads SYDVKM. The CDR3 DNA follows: TGTGCCAGCAGGACAGGACTTAGCTCCTACGAGCAGTACTTC. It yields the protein CASRTGLSSYEQYF.

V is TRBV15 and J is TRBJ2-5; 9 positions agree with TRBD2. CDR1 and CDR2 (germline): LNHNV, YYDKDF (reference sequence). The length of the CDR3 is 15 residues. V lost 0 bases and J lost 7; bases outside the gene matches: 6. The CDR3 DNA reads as TGTGCCACCAGCAGAGATCAAGCGGGAGGCCGGACCCAGTACTTC. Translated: CATSRDQAGGRTQYF.

As DNA, the CDR3 is TGTGCCAGCAGCCTAAGAGGAGGACTACGTCAAGAGACCCAGTACTTC. It translates to CASSLRGGLRQETQYF. The chain links TRBV3-1 to TRBJ2-5; TRBD2 might be the D (6 bases). Trimming stripped 4 bases from V and 2 bases from J, with 17 bases between. The CDR3 totals 16 residues. Germline CDR1 and CDR2: LGHDT and YNNKEL (reference sequence).

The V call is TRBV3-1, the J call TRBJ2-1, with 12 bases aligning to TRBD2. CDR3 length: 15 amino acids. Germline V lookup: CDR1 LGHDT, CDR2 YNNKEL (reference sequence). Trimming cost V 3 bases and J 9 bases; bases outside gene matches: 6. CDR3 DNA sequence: TGTGCCAGCAGCCAGGATCTAGCGGGAGGGCGTGAGCAGTTCTTC. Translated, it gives CASSQDLAGGREQFF.

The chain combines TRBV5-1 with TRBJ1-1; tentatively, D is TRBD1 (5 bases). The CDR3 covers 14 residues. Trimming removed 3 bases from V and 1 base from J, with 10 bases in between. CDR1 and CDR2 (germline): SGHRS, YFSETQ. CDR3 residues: CASSYGTGNTEAFF. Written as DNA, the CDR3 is TGCGCCAGCAGCTACGGGACGGGGAACACTGAAGCTTTCTTT.

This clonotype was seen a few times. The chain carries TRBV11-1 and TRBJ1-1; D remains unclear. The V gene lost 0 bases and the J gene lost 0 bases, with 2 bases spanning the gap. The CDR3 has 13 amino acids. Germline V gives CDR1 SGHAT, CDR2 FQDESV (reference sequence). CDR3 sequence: CASSLALNTEAFF. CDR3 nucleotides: TGTGCCAGCAGCTTAGCGCTGAACACTGAAGCTTTCTTT. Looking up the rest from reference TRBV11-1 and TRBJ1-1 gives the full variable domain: EAEVAQSPRYKITEKSQAVAFWCDPISGHATLYWYRQILGQGPELLVQFQDESVVDDSQLPKDRFSAERLKGVDSTLKIQPAELGDSAMYLCASSLALNTEAFFGQGTRLTVV.

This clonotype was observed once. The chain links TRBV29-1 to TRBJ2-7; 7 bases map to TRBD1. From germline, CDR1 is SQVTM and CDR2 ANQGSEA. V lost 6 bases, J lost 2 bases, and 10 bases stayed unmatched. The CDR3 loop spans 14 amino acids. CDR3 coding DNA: TGCAGCGTCTTGGGGGTGACAGGGACCTACGAGCAGTACTTC. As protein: CSVLGVTGTYEQYF.

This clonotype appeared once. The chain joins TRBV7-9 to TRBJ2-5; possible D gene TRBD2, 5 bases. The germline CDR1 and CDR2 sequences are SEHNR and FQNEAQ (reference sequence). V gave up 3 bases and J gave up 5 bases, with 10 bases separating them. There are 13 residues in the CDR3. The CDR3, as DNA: TGTGCCAGCAGCTTTGGGGAGACCGAGACCCAGTACTTC. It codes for CASSFGETETQYF.

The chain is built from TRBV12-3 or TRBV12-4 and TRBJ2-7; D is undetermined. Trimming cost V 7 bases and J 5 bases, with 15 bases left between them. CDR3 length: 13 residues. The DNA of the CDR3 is TGTGCCAGCATGGGTAACCGAGGCGACGAGCAGTACTTC. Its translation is CASMGNRGDEQYF.

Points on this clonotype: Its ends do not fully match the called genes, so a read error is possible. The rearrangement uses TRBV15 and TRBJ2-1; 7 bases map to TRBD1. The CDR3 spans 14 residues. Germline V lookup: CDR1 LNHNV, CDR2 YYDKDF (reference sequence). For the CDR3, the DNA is TGTGCCACCACCAAGGGTCAGGGGGACGGTGAGCATTTCTTC. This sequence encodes CATTKGQGDGEHFF.

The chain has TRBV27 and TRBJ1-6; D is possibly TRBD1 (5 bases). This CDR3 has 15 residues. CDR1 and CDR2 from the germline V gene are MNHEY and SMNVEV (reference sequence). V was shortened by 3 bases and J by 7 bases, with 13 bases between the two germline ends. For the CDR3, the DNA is TGTGCCAGCAGTTTCAGCGGCACAGGAAATTCACCCCTCCACTTT. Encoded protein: CASSFSGTGNSPLHF.